Following are 13 T cell receptor beta chains from one sample sequenced in a study of molecular identifiers for immune sequencing clone quantification. TCRdb re-called the PCR reads through MiXCR, storing one row per CDR3 protein. The sample contains about 320,000 distinct CDR3 sequences, about a fifth of which appear only once. Sequenced: naive CD8+ T cells from blood, with Jurkat cell RNA spiked in. Specified subset: FACS-sorted CD8+CD4-CCR7+CD45RA+ naive T cells. The origin of the receptors is a human donor in good health. Some libraries in this study had Jurkat cell RNA spiked in.

This clonotype was observed many times. The genes are TRBV2 and TRBJ2-6; D gene unclear. Germline-derived CDR1 and CDR2 are SNHLY and FYNNEI. The CDR3 extends over 13 amino acids. Trimming removed 3 bases from V and 8 bases from J, with 8 bases in between. The CDR3 region is CASSDVLTNVLTF. CDR3 in DNA: TGTGCCAGCAGTGACGTCTTGACCAACGTCCTGACTTTC.

In its sample, this clonotype was seen many times. The rearrangement joins TRBV11-2 to TRBJ2-7, with no clear D. With 5 bases removed from V and 2 bases from J, the gap between germline ends came to 10 bases. The CDR3 has 13 residues. Per germline, CDR1 SGHAT and CDR2 FQNNGV. The CDR3, as DNA: TGTGCCAGCAGCCCCGACCCCACCTACGAGCAGTACTTC. Translation: CASSPDPTYEQYF. Based on the CDR3 plus reference TRBV11-2 and TRBJ2-7, the full variable domain is EAGVAQSPRYKIIEKRQSVAFWCNPISGHATLYWYQQILGQGPKLLIQFQNNGVVDDSQLPKDRFSAERLKGVDSTLKIQPAKLEDSAVYLCASSPDPTYEQYFGPGTRLTVT.

This clonotype has at least ten counts. J is TRBJ1-1 and V is TRBV27; D is unresolved. CDR3 length equals 14 residues. Trimming pared 4 bases from V and 11 bases from J, leaving 20 bases between. Germline-derived CDR1 and CDR2 are MNHEY and SMNVEV (reference sequence). Here the CDR3 DNA reads TGTGCCAGCAGTTCCCTATACATGAGCGGGCTCGCTTTCTTT. Translation gives CASSSLYMSGLAFF.

Comments on this clonotype: A junction boundary mismatches the germline segment, possibly from a read error. This chain links TRBV6-5 with TRBJ2-3; the match to TRBD2 covers 8 bases. The CDR3 consists of 15 residues. Per the germline V gene, CDR1 is MNHEY and CDR2 is SVGAGI. CDR3 sequence reads: CASSLSGARTDTQCF. The CDR3 DNA is TGTGCCAGCAGTCTTAGCGGGGCCCGCACAGATACGCAGTGTTTT.

This clonotype was found many times. This rearrangement joins TRBV12-3 or TRBV12-4 to TRBJ1-4; D might be TRBD1 (5 bases). V was shortened by 1 base and J by 11 bases, with 8 bases between the two germline ends. CDR3 length equals 12 residues. The CDR3 bases are TGTGCCAGCAGTTTAGATCCAGGGAAACTGTTTTTT. This gives the protein CASSLDPGKLFF.

This clonotype was counted ten times or more. The rearrangement uses TRBV2 and TRBJ2-4, with TRBD1 identical over 7 bases. The CDR3 consists of 13 residues. In germline, CDR1 is SNHLY, CDR2 FYNNEI. Trimming took 10 bases from V and 9 from J; bases not matched to a gene: 12. The CDR3 here is CATKGTDRTIQYF. CDR3 DNA sequence: TGTGCCACCAAAGGGACAGACCGCACCATTCAGTACTTC.

The J gene is TRBJ1-3, the V gene TRBV4-3; 8 nucleotides align to TRBD1. The V and J ends lost 0 bases and 4 bases, in that order; junction bases with no gene match: 5. CDR3 length equals 16 residues. Germline assignment: CDR1 LGHNA and CDR2 YSLEER. In DNA form, the CDR3 reads TGCGCCAGCAGCCAAGATAGGACAGGGCTAGGAAACACCATATATTTT. Translating gives CASSQDRTGLGNTIYF.

At least ten counts were recorded for this clonotype. V gene TRBV2 combines with J gene TRBJ2-5; 7 bases match TRBD1. The CDR3 has 16 residues. V gave up 7 bases and J gave up 3 bases; unmatched junction bases: 14. Per germline, CDR1 SNHLY and CDR2 FYNNEI. This CDR3 reads CASIPPTGTAEETQYF. The CDR3 DNA reads as TGTGCCAGCATCCCACCCACCGGGACAGCTGAAGAGACCCAGTACTTC. Supplemented by reference TRBV2 and TRBJ2-5, the full variable domain reads EPEVTQTPSHQVTQMGQEVILRCVPISNHLYFYWYRQILGQKVEFLVSFYNNEISEKSEIFDDQFSVERPDGSNFTLKIRSTKLEDSAMYFCASIPPTGTAEETQYFGPGTRLLVL.

With respect to this clonotype: This may arise from a read error, as a much more abundant clone is one base away. This chain uses TRBV2 with TRBJ2-5, with 11 bases that match TRBD2. The CDR3 consists of 15 residues. Germline assignment: CDR1 SNHLY and CDR2 FYNNEI. The CDR3 reads CASSLSGGALETLYF. The CDR3 DNA reads as TGTGCCAGCAGTCTTAGCGGGGGGGCCCTGGAGACCCTGTACTTC.

Concerning this clonotype: A much larger clone differs by one base, so this may be a read error. V and J are TRBV7-8 and TRBJ2-3, with D perhaps TRBD2 (5 bases). The CDR3 runs 16 residues. The germline V gene has CDR1 SGHVS and CDR2 FQNEAQ. Trimming pared 0 bases from V and 1 base from J, leaving 11 bases between. The CDR3 spells CASSLALAWGTDTQYF. The CDR3 region has the DNA TGTGCCAGCAGCTTAGCCCTAGCTTGGGGCACAGATACGCAGTATTTT.

This clonotype was picked up many times. J is TRBJ1-1 and V is TRBV18; weak D call: TRBD1 (5 bases). The CDR3 extends over 11 amino acids. In germline, CDR1 is KGHSH, CDR2 LQKENI. The V gene lost 8 bases and the J gene lost 7 bases, with 11 bases spanning the gap. CDR3 in DNA: TGTGCCAGCCACGGGGACGGTGAAGCTTTCTTT. It is translated as CASHGDGEAFF.

The CDR3 nucleotides read TGTGCCAGCAGCCCAGCAAGGCAAGGGGAGCTGTTTTTT. It is translated as CASSPARQGELFF. V gene TRBV7-2 combines with J gene TRBJ2-2, with D uncertain. The germline V gene encodes CDR1 SGHTA and CDR2 FQGNSA. V was shortened by 5 bases and J by 8 bases, with 12 bases between the two germline ends. CDR3 length equals 13 residues. Full variable domain (remainder filled in from reference TRBV7-2 and TRBJ2-2): GAGVSQSPSNKVTEKGKDVELRCDPISGHTALYWYRQSLGQGLEFLIYFQGNSAPDKSGLPSDRFSAERTGGSVSTLTIQRTQQEDSAVYLCASSPARQGELFFGEGSRLTVL.

With respect to this clonotype: Mismatch with germline at one junction end may stem from a read error. J is TRBJ2-7 and V is TRBV27; no clear D. From germline, CDR1 is MNHEY and CDR2 SMNVEV (reference sequence). The CDR3 is 12 residues long. CDR3 loop: CTSSPGSYEQYF. The CDR3 DNA reads as TGTACCAGCAGTCCCGGGTCCTACGAGCAGTACTTC.